This TCR beta chain was sequenced for a study of siplizumab effects on memory and regulatory T cells. Study outcomes and limitations: It was never confirmed that proliferating Tregs from siplizumab cultures were suppressive.

Comments on this clone: As yet, its antigen is unknown.

Clones were read by immunoSEQ multiplex PCR, and TCRdb kept only the in-frame ones, dropping some. The sample includes about 85,000 clones, 85% to 95% of them seen just once. Material for sequencing was CD8+ T cells sorted from blood. This clonotype was obtained from a human donor in good health.

In DNA, the CDR3 is TGTGCCAGCAATAATAGGGGACTAGCGGGAGAAGAGACCCAGTACTTC. It specifies CASNNRGLAGEETQYF. The chain uses TRBV9 and TRBJ2-5, with 14 bases that match TRBD2. The germline V gene has CDR1 SGDLS and CDR2 YYNGEE. The CDR3 contains 16 residues. V shed 6 bases, J shed 3 bases, and the junction held 7 bases outside the gene matches.